Listed below are T cell receptor beta chains from one sample, sequenced in a study of cytomegalovirus exposure and HLA in healthy donors. This table comes from immunoSEQ multiplex PCR, and its TCRdb copy is limited to in-frame clones, with some not included. There are about 130,000 clones in the sample; around 81% occur only once, and 0.55% to 0.75% lies in the top ten. Sequenced input: PBMCs. These receptors originate from a man between 18 and 29 years old in good health and CMV-seronegative. The CDR3 runs from the conserved cysteine through the conserved F or W. Each record gives: V gene, clone size, D gene, J gene, CDR3 protein, CDR3 DNA. D genes are given only for firm matches. Clone size is not always given. Where it is, it says once, few, many or a class for expanded clones.

V: TRBV12-5
size: -
D: TRBD1
J: TRBJ1-2
CDR3: CASGNPGQGYTF
DNA: TGTGCTAGTGGTAACCCGGGACAGGGCTACACCTTC

V: TRBV4-3
size: -
D: -
J: TRBJ1-6
CDR3: CASSQSDRSSYNSPLHF
DNA: TGCGCCAGCAGCCAATCCGACAGGAGCTCCTATAATTCACCCCTCCACTTT

V: TRBV7-9
size: -
D: -
J: TRBJ2-4
CDR3: CASSVGWQGNIQYF
DNA: TGTGCCAGCAGCGTCGGTTGGCAGGGGAACATTCAGTACTTC

V: TRBV28
size: few
D: TRBD1
J: TRBJ1-4
CDR3: CASAVDGTGSEKLFF
DNA: TGTGCCAGCGCCGTTGACGGGACAGGGAGTGAAAAACTGTTTTTT

V: TRBV7-2
size: -
D: -
J: TRBJ1-1
CDR3: CASTLRVGGTEAFF
DNA: TGTGCCAGCACCCTCCGGGTAGGGGGCACTGAAGCTTTCTTT

V: TRBV5-5
size: few
D: -
J: TRBJ2-6
CDR3: CASSLWGAGANVLTF
DNA: TGTGCCAGCAGCTTGTGGGGAGCTGGGGCCAACGTCCTGACTTTC

V: TRBV6-1
size: -
D: TRBD1
J: TRBJ1-2
CDR3: CATERDRDSGYTF
DNA: TGTGCCACTGAACGGGACAGGGATTCTGGCTACACCTTC

V: TRBV5-6
size: once
D: TRBD1
J: TRBJ2-5
CDR3: CASSFGRDRLQETQYF
DNA: TGTGCCAGCAGCTTCGGGCGGGACAGGCTCCAAGAGACCCAGTACTTC

V: TRBV6-1
size: once
D: TRBD1
J: TRBJ1-1
CDR3: CASSPWTGSGTEAFF
DNA: TGTGCCAGCAGTCCCTGGACAGGGAGCGGCACTGAAGCTTTCTTT

V: TRBV2
size: -
D: TRBD1
J: TRBJ1-4
CDR3: CASSRQGPGQVRFGEKLFF
DNA: TGTGCCAGCAGTCGGCAGGGTCCGGGACAGGTGCGATTTGGAGAAAAACTGTTTTTT

V: TRBV6-5
size: -
D: -
J: TRBJ1-1
CDR3: CASREGRGNTEAFF
DNA: TGTGCCAGCAGGGAGGGGAGGGGGAACACTGAAGCTTTCTTT

V: TRBV7-2
size: -
D: TRBD1
J: TRBJ2-3
CDR3: CASSDSRQGVSNF
DNA: TGTGCCAGCAGCGATAGTCGACAGGGTGTTTCGAATTTT

V: TRBV5-6
size: -
D: -
J: TRBJ2-5
CDR3: CASSLNPQQETQYF
DNA: TGTGCCAGCAGCTTAAATCCGCAGCAAGAGACCCAGTACTTC

V: TRBV6-5
size: -
D: -
J: TRBJ2-1
CDR3: CATNTAGDEQFF
DNA: TGTGCCACGAACACGGCGGGCGATGAGCAGTTCTTC

V: TRBV4-2
size: -
D: -
J: TRBJ1-6
CDR3: CASSPSPGQNNSPLHF
DNA: TGTGCCAGCAGCCCCAGCCCCGGACAAAATAATTCACCCCTCCACTTT

V: TRBV25-1
size: -
D: -
J: TRBJ2-7
CDR3: CASSERVREQYF
DNA: TGTGCCAGCAGTGAACGGGTCCGAGAGCAGTACTTC

V: TRBV30
size: -
D: TRBD1
J: TRBJ1-2
CDR3: CAWRPYRDRGIGNYGYTF
DNA: TGTGCCTGGAGACCATACCGGGACAGGGGTATCGGCAACTATGGCTACACCTTC

V: TRBV19
size: -
D: -
J: TRBJ2-3
CDR3: CASSSNAQGYTQYF
DNA: TGTGCCAGTAGTTCGAACGCCCAGGGATATACGCAGTATTTT

V: TRBV29-1
size: -
D: -
J: TRBJ2-2
CDR3: CSVDLAQTGELFF
DNA: TGCAGCGTTGATTTAGCTCAGACTGGGGAGCTGTTTTTT

V: TRBV4-3
size: -
D: TRBD1
J: TRBJ2-1
CDR3: CASSQTGIPYNEQFF
DNA: TGCGCCAGCAGCCAGACAGGGATCCCCTACAATGAGCAGTTCTTC

V: TRBV6-6
size: -
D: -
J: TRBJ1-5
CDR3: CASSNRENQPQHF
DNA: TGTGCCAGCAGCAACAGGGAAAATCAGCCCCAGCATTTT

V: TRBV2
size: few
D: TRBD1
J: TRBJ2-5
CDR3: CASRAGQGEETQYF
DNA: TGTGCCAGCAGAGCGGGACAGGGGGAGGAGACCCAGTACTTC

V: TRBV30
size: -
D: TRBD1
J: TRBJ1-1
CDR3: CAWRDRGWNTEAFF
DNA: TGTGCCTGGAGAGACAGGGGATGGAACACTGAAGCTTTCTTT

V: TRBV4-3
size: -
D: TRBD1
J: TRBJ2-4
CDR3: CASSQARSPGQADKNIQYF
DNA: TGCGCCAGCAGCCAGGCGAGGAGCCCGGGACAGGCGGACAAAAACATTCAGTACTTC

V: TRBV18
size: -
D: -
J: TRBJ1-4
CDR3: CASSPRGSNEKLFF
DNA: TGTGCCAGCTCACCGAGGGGGTCGAATGAAAAACTGTTTTTT

V: TRBV14
size: -
D: -
J: TRBJ2-3
CDR3: CASSQTLASTDTQYF
DNA: TGTGCCAGCAGCCAAACACTAGCTAGCACAGATACGCAGTATTTT

V: TRBV19
size: -
D: -
J: TRBJ1-5
CDR3: CASSIYSGSNQPQHF
DNA: TGTGCCAGTAGTATTTACAGCGGGTCCAATCAGCCCCAGCATTTT

V: TRBV2
size: -
D: TRBD1
J: TRBJ1-6
CDR3: CASTVGQANNSPLHF
DNA: TGTGCCAGCACAGTTGGACAGGCCAACAATTCACCCCTCCACTTT

V: TRBV5-4
size: -
D: -
J: TRBJ1-1
CDR3: CASSLGGVVNTEAFF
DNA: TGTGCCAGCAGCTTGGGGGGGGTTGTGAACACTGAAGCTTTCTTT

V: TRBV4-3
size: -
D: TRBD1
J: TRBJ1-6
CDR3: CASSQLTGNTYNSPLHF
DNA: TGCGCCAGCAGCCAGCTGACAGGGAACACCTATAATTCACCCCTCCACTTT

V: TRBV27
size: few
D: -
J: TRBJ1-4
CDR3: CASRLEVVGAGKLFF
DNA: TGTGCCAGCAGACTTGAGGTGGTGGGGGCGGGAAAACTGTTTTTT

V: TRBV11-2
size: -
D: TRBD1
J: TRBJ1-6
CDR3: CASSPLGTVNSPLHF
DNA: TGTGCCAGCAGCCCATTGGGGACAGTCAATTCACCCCTCCACTTT

V: TRBV9
size: -
D: -
J: TRBJ1-1
CDR3: CASSVSQNTEAFF
DNA: TGTGCCAGCAGCGTCAGTCAGAACACTGAAGCTTTCTTT

V: TRBV6-5
size: -
D: TRBD2
J: TRBJ2-3
CDR3: CASSYPRGGASDTQYF
DNA: TGTGCCAGCAGTTACCCCCGCGGGGGTGCCTCAGATACGCAGTATTTT

V: TRBV30
size: -
D: -
J: TRBJ1-1
CDR3: CAWSDGPDRAAFF
DNA: TGTGCCTGGAGCGATGGCCCAGACAGAGCCGCTTTCTTT

V: TRBV7-9
size: -
D: -
J: TRBJ1-2
CDR3: CASSTGPEGYTF
DNA: TGTGCCAGCAGCACCGGTCCGGAGGGCTACACCTTC

V: TRBV7-2
size: -
D: -
J: TRBJ1-2
CDR3: CASSLRPEAYGYTF
DNA: TGTGCCAGCAGCCTAAGACCGGAGGCCTATGGCTACACCTTC